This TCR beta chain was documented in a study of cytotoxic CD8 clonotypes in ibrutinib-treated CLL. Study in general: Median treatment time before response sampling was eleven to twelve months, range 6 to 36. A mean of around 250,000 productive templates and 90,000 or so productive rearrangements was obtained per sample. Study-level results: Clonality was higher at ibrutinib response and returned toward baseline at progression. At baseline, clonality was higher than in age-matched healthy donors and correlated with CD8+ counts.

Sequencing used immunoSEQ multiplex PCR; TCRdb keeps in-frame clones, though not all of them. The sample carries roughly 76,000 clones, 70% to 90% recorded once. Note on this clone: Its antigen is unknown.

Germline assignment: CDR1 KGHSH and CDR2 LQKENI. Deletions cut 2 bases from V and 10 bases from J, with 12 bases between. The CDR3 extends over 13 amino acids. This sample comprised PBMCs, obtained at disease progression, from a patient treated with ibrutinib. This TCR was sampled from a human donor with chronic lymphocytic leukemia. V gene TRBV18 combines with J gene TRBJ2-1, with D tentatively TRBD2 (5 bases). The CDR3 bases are TGTGCCAGCTCACCAATCGACGGAGGAGAGCAGTTCTTC. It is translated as CASSPIDGGEQFF.